This TCR beta chain appears in the sequencing data of a study of vaccination and CD4 T cells after COVID-19. At the level of the study: Two doses of either BNT162b2 or mRNA-1273 vaccine were given to participants.

V was trimmed by 5 bases and J by 0 bases, leaving 14 bases between them. The CDR3 is 15 amino acids. Once obtained from cultured CD4+ T cells, the DNA was sequenced using the Oncomine TCR Beta short-read assay. From cultured CD4+ T cells, genomic DNA was extracted. TCRdb reanalysed the PCR reads using MiXCR and keeps one entry per CDR3 protein. The data show 12,000 or so distinct CDR3 sequences, about 40% seen once. Remarks on this clonotype: The antigen remains unidentified.

Specified treatment: approximately 9-day PBMC culture with coronavirus spike peptide pools or control peptides (ViraFEST assay). CD4+ T-cell collection from the unexposed donor predated the COVID-19 pandemic (2011-2018). ViraFEST grew antigen-specific T cells using peptide pools, then sequenced TCRs. Unexposed-donor CD4+ T cells were probed with SARS-CoV-2 S/N and four cold-coronavirus spikes, cells permitting. The V call is TRBV5-3, the J call TRBJ2-5, with D possibly matching TRBD1 (6 bases). TRBV5-3 is given ORF status, its function remaining uncertain. This TCR was sampled from a human donor in good health. The specimen sequenced was CD4+ T cells from blood, cultured in vitro. The CDR3 coding sequence is TGTGCCAGAAGTCGAACCCAGGGGAACCAAGAGACCCAGTACTTC. Translation: CARSRTQGNQETQYF.